This T cell receptor beta chain came from a study of blood T cell repertoires in COVID-19. Study as a whole: Italy, Spain and the United States were the sources of the convalescent and acute COVID-19 samples.

Measured with immunoSEQ multiplex PCR; TCRdb has only the in-frame clones, and not every one. The repertoire holds 200,000 to 250,000 clones, with 85% as singletons. Seattle's enrolled individuals joined amid active infection and were then monitored longitudinally. This clone was seen a single time. With 5 bases removed from V and 3 bases from J, the gap between germline ends came to 10 bases. This CDR3 comprises 13 residues. In germline, CDR1 is MNHEY, CDR2 SVGAGI. What was sequenced was peripheral blood. This clonotype originated in a man aged 50-59 years with COVID-19, enrolled during active disease. This chain uses TRBV6-5 with TRBJ1-1, with D tentatively TRBD1 (5 bases). The CDR3 loop reads CASSHEGDTEAFF. The CDR3 coding sequence is TGTGCCAGCAGTCACGAAGGGGACACTGAAGCTTTCTTT.